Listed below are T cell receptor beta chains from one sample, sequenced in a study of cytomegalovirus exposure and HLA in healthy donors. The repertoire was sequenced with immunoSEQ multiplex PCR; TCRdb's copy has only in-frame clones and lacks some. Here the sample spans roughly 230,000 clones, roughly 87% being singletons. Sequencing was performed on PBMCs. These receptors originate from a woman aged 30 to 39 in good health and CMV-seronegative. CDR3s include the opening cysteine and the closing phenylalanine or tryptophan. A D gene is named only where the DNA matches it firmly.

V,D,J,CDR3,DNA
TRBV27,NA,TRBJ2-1,CASSLSPLGYNEQFF,TGTGCCAGCAGTTTATCCCCGCTGGGATACAATGAGCAGTTCTTC
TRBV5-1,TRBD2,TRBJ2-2,CASSANHPLSAGDTGELFF,TGCGCCAGCAGCGCGAACCATCCCCTCAGCGCGGGGGACACCGGGGAGCTGTTTTTT
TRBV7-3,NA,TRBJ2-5,CASSQTYQETQYF,TGTGCCAGCAGCCAGACCTACCAAGAGACCCAGTACTTC
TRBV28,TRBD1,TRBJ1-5,CASSSRTGQPQHF,TGTGCCAGCAGTTCCCGGACAGGGCAGCCCCAGCATTTT
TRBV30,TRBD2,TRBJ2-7,CAWRHETSGNHEQYF,TGTGCCTGGAGACACGAGACTAGCGGGAACCACGAGCAGTACTTC
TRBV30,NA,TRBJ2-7,CAWSVTYEQYF,TGTGCCTGGAGTGTAACCTACGAGCAGTACTTC
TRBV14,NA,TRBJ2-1,CASSHYRGYNEQFF,TGTGCCAGCAGCCATTATCGGGGATACAATGAGCAGTTCTTC
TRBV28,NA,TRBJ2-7,CASRYAGTPTYEQYF,TGTGCCAGCAGGTACGCGGGGACGCCCACCTACGAGCAGTACTTC
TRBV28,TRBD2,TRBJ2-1,CASSTWTRRELGNEQFF,TGTGCCAGCAGTACTTGGACTAGGCGGGAACTTGGAAATGAGCAGTTCTTC
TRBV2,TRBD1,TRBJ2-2,CASRGQGANTGELFF,TGTGCCAGCAGGGGACAGGGGGCGAACACCGGGGAGCTGTTTTTT
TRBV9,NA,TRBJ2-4,CATMRTGVWIQYF,TGTGCCACCATGAGAACGGGAGTCTGGATTCAGTACTTC
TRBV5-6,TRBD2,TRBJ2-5,CASSSSLAGGGETQYF,TGTGCCAGCAGCTCGTCACTAGCGGGAGGTGGAGAGACCCAGTACTTC
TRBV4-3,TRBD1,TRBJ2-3,CASSQDIRGLTDTQYF,TGCGCCAGCAGCCAAGATATCAGGGGGCTCACAGATACGCAGTATTTT
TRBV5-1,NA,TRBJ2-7,CASSFGVGSYEQYF,TGCGCCAGCAGCTTCGGGGTGGGCTCCTACGAGCAGTACTTC
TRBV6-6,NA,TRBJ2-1,CASAPSEGGSYNEQFF,TGTGCCAGCGCCCCGTCGGAAGGCGGTTCCTACAATGAGCAGTTCTTC
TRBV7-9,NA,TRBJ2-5,CASSRGAGPSGWAQYF,TGTGCCAGCAGCCGGGGGGCAGGGCCCTCCGGTTGGGCCCAGTACTTC
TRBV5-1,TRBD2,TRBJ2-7,CASSLGTSAYEQYF,TGCGCCAGCAGCCTCGGGACTAGCGCGTACGAGCAGTACTTC
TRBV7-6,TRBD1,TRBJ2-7,CASSLATGAEQYF,TGTGCCAGCAGCTTAGCGACAGGGGCCGAGCAGTACTTC
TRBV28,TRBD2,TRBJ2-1,CASILAGYNEQFF,TGTGCCAGCATACTAGCGGGATACAATGAGCAGTTCTTC
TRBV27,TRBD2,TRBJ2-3,CASTSGWGREGQAQYF,TGTGCCAGCACCTCGGGGTGGGGGAGGGAGGGGCAGGCGCAGTATTTT
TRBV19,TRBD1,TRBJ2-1,CASSSPEQGATQEQFF,TGTGCCAGTAGTTCCCCGGAACAGGGGGCGACCCAGGAGCAGTTCTTC
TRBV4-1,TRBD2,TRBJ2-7,CASSQDPLAGAEQYF,TGCGCCAGCAGCCAAGACCCACTAGCGGGAGCTGAGCAGTACTTC
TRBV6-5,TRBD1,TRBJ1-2,CASSPRQGTYGYTF,TGTGCCAGCAGTCCGAGACAGGGAACCTATGGCTACACCTTC
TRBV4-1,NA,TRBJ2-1,CASSQARGYEQFF,TGCGCCAGCAGCCAAGCTAGGGGATATGAGCAGTTCTTC
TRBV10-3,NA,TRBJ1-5,CAISGGLDQPQHF,TGTGCCATCAGTGGGGGTCTCGATCAGCCCCAGCATTTT